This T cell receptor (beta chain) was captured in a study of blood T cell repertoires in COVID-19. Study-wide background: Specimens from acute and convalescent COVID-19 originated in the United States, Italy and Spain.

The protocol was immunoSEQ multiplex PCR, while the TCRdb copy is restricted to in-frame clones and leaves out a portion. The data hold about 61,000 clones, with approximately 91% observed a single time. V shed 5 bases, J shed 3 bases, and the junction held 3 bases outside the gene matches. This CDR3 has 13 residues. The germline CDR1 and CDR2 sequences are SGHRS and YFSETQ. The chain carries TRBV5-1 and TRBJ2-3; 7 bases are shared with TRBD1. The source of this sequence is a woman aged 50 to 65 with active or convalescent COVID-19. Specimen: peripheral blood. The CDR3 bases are TGCGCCAGCAGGACAGGGTCTACAGATACGCAGTATTTT. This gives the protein CASRTGSTDTQYF.